The subject of this entry is one T cell receptor (beta chain). Its cognate antigen is unknown. This entry comes from a study of T cell responses to AZD1222 COVID-19 vaccine. The study's findings and limits: Following two doses of AZD1222, Spike-specific TCR breadth and depth rose. The sample set comprised mostly white British donors with more females, and clonal diversity was possibly underestimated. Repertoires were collected only later (after the peak T cell response had occurred).

The data were produced by immunoSEQ multiplex PCR, yet TCRdb's version contains in-frame clones alone and is incomplete. This table has around 80,000 clones, 90% appearing once. CDR1 is MNHEY, CDR2 SVGAGI, per germline. V lost 2 bases to trimming and J lost 1 base, with 8 bases between them. The CDR3 is 14 residues long. The sequence was collected from an adult in good health. The sample was peripheral blood, taken on day 0 of AZD1222 vaccination. This chain uses TRBV6-5 with TRBJ1-1, with TRBD1 as a possible D gene (6 bases). In DNA form, the CDR3 reads TGTGCCAGCAGTTACACGGACAGGAACACTGAAGCTTTCTTT. It translates to CASSYTDRNTEAFF.